These 28 T cell receptor beta chains originate from one sample sequenced in a study of shared clonotypes between healthy human individuals. Libraries were prepared by immunoSEQ multiplex PCR; TCRdb keeps only in-frame clonotypes and omits some of them. The table includes more than 2 million clones, approximately 94% detected once. The naive CD8 population came from CD45RO-negative cells selected for CCR7, without terminally differentiated effector memory CD45RA+ cells. Sequences were obtained from naive CD8+ T cells sorted from blood. The source of these receptors is a man in his late teens or twenties in good health.

The chain couples TRBV27 to TRBJ2-1, with 8 bases fitting TRBD2. This CDR3 spans 17 amino acids. V was pared by 6 bases and J by 12 bases, with 22 bases of the junction left unmatched. Germline V gives CDR1 MNHEY, CDR2 SMNVEV (reference sequence). The CDR3 spells CASRPTTTGGRLVGQFF. The CDR3 DNA is TGTGCCAGCAGACCCACCACAACGGGGGGGCGGCTTGTGGGGCAGTTCTTC.

The gene calls are TRBV7-2 and TRBJ2-3, with D maybe TRBD2 (6 bases). V was shortened by 4 bases and J by 0 bases, with 20 bases between the two germline ends. The germline V gene encodes CDR1 SGHTA and CDR2 FQGNSA. The CDR3 has 18 amino acids. This CDR3 is CASSYVGTPTTSTDTQYF. DNA of the CDR3: TGTGCCAGCAGCTACGTCGGGACTCCCACCACTAGCACAGATACGCAGTATTTT.

The gene calls are TRBV4-3 and TRBJ2-7; D may be TRBD1 (6 bases). V shed 3 bases and J shed 1 base, with 13 bases lying between them. There are 15 residues in the CDR3. Germline CDR1 LGHNA, CDR2 YSLEER. The CDR3 spells CASSHDPTGSYEQYF. CDR3 in DNA: TGCGCCAGCAGCCATGATCCGACAGGATCCTACGAGCAGTACTTC.

Turning to this clone: The sample has other DNA sequences that encode this CDR3 too. The rearrangement joins TRBV6-5 to TRBJ1-1; D unclear. This CDR3 has 13 residues. Germline V gene sequence: CDR1 MNHEY, CDR2 SVGAGI. The ends were cut back, 0 bases at V and 5 bases at J, with 7 bases in the middle. CDR3 in amino acids: CASSYSEGTEAFF. DNA for the CDR3: TGTGCCAGCAGTTACTCCGAAGGGACTGAAGCTTTCTTT.

This chain connects TRBV25-1 to TRBJ1-1; unclear D gene. The germline V gene encodes CDR1 MGHDK and CDR2 SYGVNS. The V and J ends lost 6 bases and 2 bases respectively, with 4 bases between them. This CDR3 contains 11 residues. The CDR3 here is CASSLNTEAFF. DNA for the CDR3: TGTGCCAGCAGCCTCAACACTGAAGCTTTCTTT.

The chain links TRBV6-5 to TRBJ1-2; D is unclear. V lost 2 bases to trimming and J lost 2 bases, with 15 bases between them. Germline V gene sequence: CDR1 MNHEY, CDR2 SVGAGI. The CDR3 runs to 16 residues. Here the CDR3 DNA reads TGTGCCAGCAGTTACCATAAGGAAAAGGGCAACTATGGCTACACCTTC. Its protein product is CASSYHKEKGNYGYTF.

V gene TRBV4-3 combines with J gene TRBJ2-2; D is tentatively TRBD1 or TRBD2 (5 bases each). The germline V gene has CDR1 LGHNA and CDR2 YSLEER. The CDR3 runs to 16 residues. V lost 4 bases, J lost 4 bases, and 16 bases lay in between. As DNA, the CDR3 is TGCGCCAGCAGCCCCGGAGTGGGGGTCGGCACCGGGGAGCTGTTTTTT. This translates into CASSPGVGVGTGELFF.

With respect to this clone: This CDR3 is also generated by other DNA sequences in the sample. The CDR3, as DNA: TGTGCCAGCAGTTTAACTGGGGTCACTGAAGCTTTCTTT. Translated, it gives CASSLTGVTEAFF. This chain connects TRBV27 to TRBJ1-1; D call uncertain. The CDR3 runs 13 residues. Germline values: CDR1 MNHEY, CDR2 SMNVEV (reference sequence). The V end lost 2 bases, the J end lost 4 bases, and 8 bases lay between the germline ends.

This clone has just one count. The chain employs TRBV6-5 and TRBJ2-7; perhaps TRBD2 as D (6 bases). The CDR3 sequence is 16 residues long. The germline CDR1 and CDR2 sequences are MNHEY and SVGAGI. Trimming stripped 0 bases from V and 0 bases from J, with 12 bases between. Written as DNA, the CDR3 is TGTGCCAGCAGTTACTCGGGTAGCGGACCCTCCTACGAGCAGTACTTC. Translated, it gives CASSYSGSGPSYEQYF.

In this sample, this clone turned up once. The chain uses TRBV5-6 and TRBJ1-2; 9 bases align to TRBD1. In germline, CDR1 is SGHDT, CDR2 YYEEEE. The CDR3 extends over 14 amino acids. V shed 4 bases and J 3 bases; nucleotides not matched to a gene: 4. DNA of the CDR3: TGTGCCAGCAGCACCCGACAGGGGGACTATGGCTACACCTTC. This gives the protein CASSTRQGDYGYTF. Together with reference TRBV5-6 and TRBJ1-2, the CDR3 gives the full variable domain: DAGVTQSPTHLIKTRGQQVTLRCSPKSGHDTVSWYQQALGQGPQFIFQYYEEEERQRGNFPDRFSGHQFPNYSSELNVNALLLGDSALYLCASSTRQGDYGYTFGSGTRLTVV.

The CDR3 DNA sequence: TGTGCCAGCAGCTTAGAAACTAGCGGGATGGGCGAGCAGTACTTC. It specifies CASSLETSGMGEQYF. This sequence joins TRBV11-2 and TRBJ2-7; TRBD2 aligns across 10 bases. The germline V gene encodes CDR1 SGHAT and CDR2 FQNNGV. The ends lost 0 bases at V and 6 bases at J; junction bases unmatched: 5. CDR3 length: 15 residues.

Notes on this clone: The same CDR3 arises from other DNA sequences in this sample as well. CDR3 sequence reads: CASSFGYTEAFF. The CDR3 DNA reads TGTGCCAGCAGCTTTGGATACACTGAAGCTTTCTTT. The rearrangement joins TRBV5-4 to TRBJ1-1; no firm D call. Germline CDR1 SGHNT, CDR2 YYREEE (reference sequence). Trimming stripped 2 bases from V and 3 bases from J, with 5 bases between. This CDR3 is built from 12 residues. The whole variable domain, remainder taken from reference TRBV5-4 and TRBJ1-1, is ETGVTQSPTHLIKTRGQQVTLRCSSQSGHNTVSWYQQALGQGPQFIFQYYREEENGRGNFPPRFSGLQFPNYSSELNVNALELDDSALYLCASSFGYTEAFFGQGTRLTVV.

The gene calls are TRBV11-2 and TRBJ2-1; D is uncertain. The germline V and J ends were trimmed by 0 bases and 6 bases, with 12 bases remaining between them. This CDR3 is built from 15 residues. CDR1 and CDR2 from the germline V gene are SGHAT and FQNNGV. The CDR3 bases are TGTGCCAGCAGCTTAGAGGCTAGTCACGGCAATGAGCAGTTCTTC. Translating it yields CASSLEASHGNEQFF.

The chain carries TRBV27 and TRBJ2-3; 7 nucleotides align to TRBD1. Germline V lookup: CDR1 MNHEY, CDR2 SMNVEV (reference sequence). V lost 6 bases, J lost 5 bases, and 8 bases stayed unmatched. The CDR3 has 14 residues. The CDR3 bases are TGTGCCAGCAGGCCGGACAGGATGGAAGATACGCAGTATTTT. Protein product: CASRPDRMEDTQYF.

V and J are TRBV27 and TRBJ1-2, with D perhaps TRBD1 (5 bases). The V end was cut by 4 bases, the J end by 4 bases, with 13 bases between. The CDR3 loop spans 14 amino acids. Germline V CDR1 and CDR2: MNHEY, SMNVEV (reference sequence). CDR3 coding DNA: TGTGCCAGCAGTTCGGCCGGGACCCTCTATGGCTACACCTTC. Translating it yields CASSSAGTLYGYTF.

This chain connects TRBV15 to TRBJ2-6, with TRBD1 matching over 7 bases. The CDR3 is 22 amino acids. Germline V gene lookup returns CDR1 LNHNV and CDR2 YYDKDF (reference sequence). With 0 bases clipped from V and 0 bases from J, the junction kept 17 bases outside the gene matches. CDR3 coding DNA: TGTGCCACCAGCAGAGATCTTGAGGAAAAGACAGGGCTCTACTCTGGGGCCAACGTCCTGACTTTC. Its protein product is CATSRDLEEKTGLYSGANVLTF.

This rearrangement joins TRBV9 to TRBJ2-1; 8 bases agree with TRBD2. V dropped 0 bases and J dropped 8; count of bases not matched to a gene: 13. There are 17 residues in the CDR3. CDR1 SGDLS and CDR2 YYNGEE come from the germline V gene. CDR3 in amino acids: CASSVVSSGTRDDEQFF. The CDR3 DNA reads as TGTGCCAGCAGCGTAGTATCATCAGGGACTAGAGACGATGAGCAGTTCTTC.

This chain uses TRBV6-5 with TRBJ2-4, with TRBD1 identical over 10 bases. CDR3 length equals 15 residues. Trimming cost V 9 bases and J 5 bases; bases outside gene matches: 10. Looked up from germline, CDR1 is MNHEY and CDR2 is SVGAGI. The CDR3 nucleotides are TGTGCCAGTAAGGGGACAGGGGTTTTGGAAAACATTCAGTACTTC. Encoded protein: CASKGTGVLENIQYF.

The rearrangement uses TRBV27 and TRBJ2-3; 8 nucleotides match TRBD1. Unmatched junction bases numbered 7, after V lost 6 bases and J lost 2 bases. This CDR3 contains 15 residues. Germline V gives CDR1 MNHEY, CDR2 SMNVEV (reference sequence). CDR3: CASSSGTGFTDTQYF. DNA of the CDR3: TGTGCCAGCAGCTCCGGGACAGGTTTCACAGATACGCAGTATTTT.

The CDR3 spells CSVEGAAILTDTQYF. In DNA form, the CDR3 reads TGCAGCGTTGAGGGGGCCGCGATACTCACAGATACGCAGTATTTT. The gene calls are TRBV29-1 and TRBJ2-3; D might be TRBD1 (6 bases). With 3 bases removed from V and 2 bases from J, the gap between germline ends came to 15 bases. This CDR3 region has 15 residues. Germline CDR1 SQVTM, CDR2 ANQGSEA.

V is TRBV4-1 and J is TRBJ1-2; TRBD1 agrees at 7 bases. Germline CDR1 MGHRA, CDR2 YSYEKL. After removal of 1 base from V and 3 bases from J, the junction contained 5 bases not matched to a gene. This CDR3 has 15 amino acids. CDR3 nucleotide sequence: TGCGCCAGCAGCCAAGTGGGGGACAGTCACTATGGCTACACCTTC. Encoded protein: CASSQVGDSHYGYTF.

The V and J genes are TRBV29-1 and TRBJ2-7; D assignment may be TRBD1 or TRBD2 (5 bases each). Germline CDR1 is SQVTM and CDR2 is ANQGSEA. The V end was cut by 7 bases, the J end by 2 bases, with 15 bases between. The CDR3 extends over 13 amino acids. CDR3 sequence (DNA): TGCAGCGCCGGTCTGGGGGAAACCTACGAGCAGTACTTC. It is translated as CSAGLGETYEQYF.

The rearrangement joins TRBV4-2 to TRBJ2-7, with D maybe TRBD2 (5 bases). This CDR3 region has 17 residues. Trimming pared 0 bases from V and 0 bases from J, leaving 15 bases between. The germline gives CDR1 LGHNA, CDR2 YNFKEQ. The CDR3 here is CASSQDLVEAPSYEQYF. DNA of the CDR3: TGTGCCAGCAGCCAAGATCTTGTGGAGGCCCCCTCCTACGAGCAGTACTTC.

This chain's CDR3 is CASSTGLSGELFF. The CDR3 DNA sequence: TGTGCCAGCAGCACCGGTCTATCGGGGGAGCTGTTTTTT. V usage is TRBV7-2 and J usage is TRBJ2-2; D call uncertain. The CDR3 runs to 13 residues. The V gene's germline CDR1 is SGHTA and CDR2 FQGNSA. Trimming cost V 5 bases and J 8 bases, with 12 bases left between them. Using reference TRBV7-2 and TRBJ2-2 for the parts outside the CDR3, the full variable domain is GAGVSQSPSNKVTEKGKDVELRCDPISGHTALYWYRQSLGQGLEFLIYFQGNSAPDKSGLPSDRFSAERTGGSVSTLTIQRTQQEDSAVYLCASSTGLSGELFFGEGSRLTVL.

V is TRBV6-1 and J is TRBJ1-6, with a weak D call TRBD1 (5 bases). V dropped 8 bases and J dropped 10 bases, with 15 bases sitting between them. This CDR3 comprises 13 residues. Germline CDR1 is MNHNS and CDR2 is SASEGT. The CDR3 loop reads CASQRRDDSPLHF. The CDR3 bases are TGTGCCAGCCAACGCAGGGATGACTCACCCCTCCACTTT.

The V gene is TRBV10-2, the J gene TRBJ2-7, with D unresolved. This CDR3 has 14 amino acids. Looked up from germline, CDR1 is WSHSY and CDR2 is SAAADI. V was trimmed by 8 bases and J by 5 bases, leaving 19 bases between them. CDR3 protein: CASRGPTILHEQYF. The CDR3 DNA reads as TGCGCCAGCCGTGGGCCGACGATACTCCACGAGCAGTACTTC.

The gene calls are TRBV2 and TRBJ1-2, with 11 bases that match TRBD1. The CDR3 has 16 amino acids. The germline gives CDR1 SNHLY, CDR2 FYNNEI. The V gene end was trimmed by 5 bases and the J gene end by 5 bases; junction bases not matched to a gene: 10. CDR3 nucleotide sequence: TGTGCCAGCAGTCCTGGTTGGACAGGGGGCGCTTATGGCTACACCTTC. This sequence encodes CASSPGWTGGAYGYTF.

The V call is TRBV29-1, the J call TRBJ2-1; D is uncertain. The germline V gene has CDR1 SQVTM and CDR2 ANQGSEA. CDR3 length equals 11 residues. V lost 7 bases to trimming and J lost 5 bases, with 9 bases between them. The CDR3 nucleotides read TGCAGCGCGGCCCAGGACAATGAGCAGTTCTTC. Its translation: CSAAQDNEQFF.